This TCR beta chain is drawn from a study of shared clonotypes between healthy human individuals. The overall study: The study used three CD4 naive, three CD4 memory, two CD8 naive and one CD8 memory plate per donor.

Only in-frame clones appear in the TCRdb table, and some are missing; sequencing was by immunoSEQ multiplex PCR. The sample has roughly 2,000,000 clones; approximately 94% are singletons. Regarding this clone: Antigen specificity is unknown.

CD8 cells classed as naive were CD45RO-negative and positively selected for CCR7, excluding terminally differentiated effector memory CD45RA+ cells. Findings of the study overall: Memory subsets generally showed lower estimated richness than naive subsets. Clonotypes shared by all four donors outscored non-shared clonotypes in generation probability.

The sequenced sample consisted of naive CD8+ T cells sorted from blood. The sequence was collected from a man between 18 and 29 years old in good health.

CDR3 sequence reads: CASSSLAGDSYTQYF. In nucleotides, the CDR3 is TGTGCCAGTAGTTCCCTAGCGGGAGATTCCTATACGCAGTATTTT. This chain links TRBV19 with TRBJ2-3, with 10 bases aligning to TRBD2. The CDR3 runs to 15 residues. Germline CDR1 LNHDA, CDR2 SQIVND (reference sequence). The junction had 9 bases not matched to a gene; V was cut back by 5 bases and J by 7 bases.